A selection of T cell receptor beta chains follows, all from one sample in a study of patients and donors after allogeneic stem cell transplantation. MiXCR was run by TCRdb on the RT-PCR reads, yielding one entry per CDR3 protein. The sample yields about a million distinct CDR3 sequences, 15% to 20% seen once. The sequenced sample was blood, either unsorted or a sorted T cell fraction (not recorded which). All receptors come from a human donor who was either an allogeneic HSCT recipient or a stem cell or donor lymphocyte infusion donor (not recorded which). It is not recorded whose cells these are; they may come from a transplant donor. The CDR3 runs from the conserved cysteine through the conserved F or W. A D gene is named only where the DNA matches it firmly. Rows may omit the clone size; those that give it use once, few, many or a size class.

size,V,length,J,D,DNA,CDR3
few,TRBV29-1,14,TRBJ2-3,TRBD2,TGCAGCGTTGGGACTAGCGGGAGGGCAGATACGCAGTATTTT,CSVGTSGRADTQYF
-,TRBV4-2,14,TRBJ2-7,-,TGTGCCAGCAGCCAAGATAGCCCCTCCTACGAGCAGTACTTC,CASSQDSPSYEQYF
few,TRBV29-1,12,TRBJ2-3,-,TGCAGCGTACGGAAGGGGACAGATACGCAGTATTTT,CSVRKGTDTQYF
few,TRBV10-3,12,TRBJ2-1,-,TGTGCCATCAGTGAGGAACAGCTTGAGCAGTTCTTC,CAISEEQLEQFF
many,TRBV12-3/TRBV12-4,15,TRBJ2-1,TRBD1,TGTGCCAGCAGTTTAAGGGGGCGTAATGGGGATGAGCAGTTCTTC,CASSLRGRNGDEQFF
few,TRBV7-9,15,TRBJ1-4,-,TGTGCCAGCTCCACCCCGGCTAACAAATGGGAAAAACTGTTTTTT,CASSTPANKWEKLFF
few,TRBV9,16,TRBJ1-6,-,TGTGCCAGCAGCGCTCTCTCCGGGACGCTGAATTCACCCCTCCACTTT,CASSALSGTLNSPLHF
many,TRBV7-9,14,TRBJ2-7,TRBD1,TGTGCCAGCAGCCCCCAGACAGGGGCCTACGAGCAGTACTTC,CASSPQTGAYEQYF
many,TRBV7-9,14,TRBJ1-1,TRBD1,TGTGCCAGCAGTTCCCAGGGGGCGAGCACTGAAGCTTTCTTT,CASSSQGASTEAFF
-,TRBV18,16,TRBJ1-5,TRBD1,TGTGCCAGCTCCCAACCCGGGACAGGGGACTATCAGCCCCAGCATTTT,CASSQPGTGDYQPQHF
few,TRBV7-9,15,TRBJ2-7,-,TGTGCCAGCAGCGGCTGGCAGGGGAACTCCTACGAGCAGTACTTC,CASSGWQGNSYEQYF
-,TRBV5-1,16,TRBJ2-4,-,TGCGCCAGCAGCTTGAGAGGGAAGGGAACCAAAAACATTCAGTACTTC,CASSLRGKGTKNIQYF
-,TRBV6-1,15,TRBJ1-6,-,TGTGCCAGCAGTGAGGGGGCACATTTGAATTCACCCCTCCACTTT,CASSEGAHLNSPLHF
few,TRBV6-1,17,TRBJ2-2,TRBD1,TGTGCCAGCAGAGCGTCGCCGGGACAGAAGGCTACCGGGGAGCTGTTTTTT,CASRASPGQKATGELFF
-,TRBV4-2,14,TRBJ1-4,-,TGTGCCAGCAGCCAAGATCTCGGGGGGAAAAAACTGTTTTTT,CASSQDLGGKKLFF
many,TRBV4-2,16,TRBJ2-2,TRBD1,TGTGCCAGCAGCCAAGATATACAGGGGGCCACCGGGGAGCTGTTTTTT,CASSQDIQGATGELFF
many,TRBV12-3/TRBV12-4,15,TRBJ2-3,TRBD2,TGTGCCAGCAGTCCCAGGACTAGCAACACAGATACGCAGTATTTT,CASSPRTSNTDTQYF
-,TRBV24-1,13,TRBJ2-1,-,TGTGCCACCAGTGATTCCTTGAGCAATGAGCAGTTCTTC,CATSDSLSNEQFF
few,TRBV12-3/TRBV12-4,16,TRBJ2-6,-,TGTGCCAGCAGTTCCTCCAGGGACTCTGGGGCCAACGTCCTGACTTTC,CASSSSRDSGANVLTF
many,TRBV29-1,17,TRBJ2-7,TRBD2,TGCAGCGTCTCGGGACTACCGAACGTAGGATTCAGTTACGAGCAGTACTTC,CSVSGLPNVGFSYEQYF